The rows below give T cell receptor beta chains drawn from one sample of a study of sequential checkpoint blockade in melanoma. Data came from immunoSEQ multiplex PCR; TCRdb stores just in-frame clones and leaves some out. The sample yields about 13,000 clones, about three quarters seen once. The sequenced sample was CD8+ T cells sorted from blood (inferred from file names), obtained from a patient given nivolumab and ipilimumab in sequence. Receptor source: a human donor with melanoma. Each CDR3 is given with its conserved first and last residue. The D gene is left open where the match is weak. The listing skips clone size in some rows; elsewhere it reads once, few, many or a size class.

D	V	size	J	DNA	CDR3
.	TRBV10-3	once	TRBJ2-5	TGTGCCATCAGCATCGGGATCGGGGAAGACCAAGAGACCCAGTACTTC	CAISIGIGEDQETQYF
.	TRBV2	.	TRBJ2-7	TGTGCCAGCAGTCCGGGCCCTAGCTACGAGCAGTACTTC	CASSPGPSYEQYF
.	TRBV7-2	.	TRBJ1-5	TGTGCCAGCAGCTTCCCTCTGGACAGTTCGGGCAATCAGCCCCAGCATTTT	CASSFPLDSSGNQPQHF
.	TRBV6-6	.	TRBJ1-5	TGTGCCAGCAGTGACAGGCCCAGCAATCAGCCCCAGCATTTT	CASSDRPSNQPQHF
TRBD2	TRBV6-1	.	TRBJ2-7	TGTGCCAGCAGTGAATTCAGGCCGGGGGGAGGGCCGTACGAGCAGTACTTC	CASSEFRPGGGPYEQYF
.	TRBV7-9	once	TRBJ2-3	TGTGCCAGCAGCCCCGGCACAGATACGCAGTATTTT	CASSPGTDTQYF
.	TRBV6-1	.	TRBJ2-1	TGTGCCAGCAGTGAAGTGGGAGGACAAAGCTCCTACAATGAGCAGTTCTTC	CASSEVGGQSSYNEQFF
.	TRBV4-1	.	TRBJ1-5	TGCGCCAGCAGCCAAGATCCTACGGGGTTTAATCAGCCCCAGCATTTT	CASSQDPTGFNQPQHF
.	TRBV6-1	.	TRBJ1-1	TGTGCCAGCAGTGATTGGGGGCTTAACACTGAAGCTTTCTTT	CASSDWGLNTEAFF
.	TRBV4-3	.	TRBJ1-1	TGCGCCAGCAGCCAAATGGGAGGGGACACTGAAGCTTTCTTT	CASSQMGGDTEAFF
TRBD2	TRBV7-9	.	TRBJ2-5	TGTGCCAGCGGGACTAGCTTTAAAGAGACCCAGTACTTC	CASGTSFKETQYF
TRBD1	TRBV7-6	.	TRBJ2-5	TGTGCCAGCAGCTTAATAGTGGGACAGGGGTACGAGACCCAGTACTTC	CASSLIVGQGYETQYF
.	TRBV25-1	.	TRBJ1-4	TGTGCCAGCAGTGCCTACTCGGAGCCTAATGAAAAACTGTTTTTT	CASSAYSEPNEKLFF
.	TRBV6-1	few	TRBJ2-1	TGTGCCAGCAGTGTCGCTACAGGATACAATGAGCAGTTCTTC	CASSVATGYNEQFF
.	TRBV5-1	.	TRBJ2-2	TGCGCCAGCAGCTCCACAACGAACACCGGGGAGCTGTTTTTT	CASSSTTNTGELFF
TRBD2	TRBV10-2	.	TRBJ2-7	TGCGCCAGCAGTTTTAGCGGGGGGGCCTACGAGCAGTACTTC	CASSFSGGAYEQYF
.	TRBV6-6	.	TRBJ2-7	TGTGCCAGCAGTTACGAGAGCCATGCCTACGAGCAGTACTTC	CASSYESHAYEQYF
.	TRBV7-9	few	TRBJ2-7	TGTGCCAGCAGCGGACCGGGATTCTACGAGCAGTACTTC	CASSGPGFYEQYF
TRBD1	TRBV6-5	.	TRBJ1-4	TGTGCCAGCAGAGAAACAGGGGGCCCTAATGAAAAACTGTTTTTT	CASRETGGPNEKLFF
TRBD1	TRBV7-9	.	TRBJ2-1	TGTGCCAGCAGCTCCCGGGACAGGGGACCTGGGGGGCAGTTCTTC	CASSSRDRGPGGQFF